This T cell receptor beta chain was identified in a study of cytomegalovirus exposure and HLA in healthy donors. On the study more broadly: Early on, a data release was issued that held roughly 86 million unique TCRs from HLA-typed donors. Whole-study findings and limits: A later analysis associated some 18,000 TCR beta sequences with HLA alleles at a 0.05 false discovery rate. Most TCRs appeared rarely, but some public TCRs recurred in many donors.

There are 15 residues in the CDR3. V lost 5 bases and J lost 4; bases outside the gene matches: 9. Germline values: CDR1 SGHTA, CDR2 FQGNSA. For this clone: Its target is not known.

In the PCR, 60 Vbeta and 13 Jbeta primers were used. Produced via immunoSEQ multiplex PCR; TCRdb's table is partial and in-frame only. The sample holds about 140,000 clones, 80% seen once. The sequenced sample consisted of PBMCs. The receptor comes from a man aged 30 to 39 in good health. The V call is TRBV7-2, the J call TRBJ1-2; 8 nucleotides line up with TRBD1. CDR3 in DNA: TGTGCCAGCAGCATCAACGCAGGGGGCCGCTATGGCTACACCTTC. This encodes CASSINAGGRYGYTF.